This T cell receptor beta chain was captured by sequencing in a study of cytomegalovirus exposure and HLA in healthy donors (dated by TCRdb to 2016 to 2017). Turning to the overall study: According to an earlier analysis of 587 of the donors, some 180 million T cells yielded 117 million unique TCR beta sequences and 276 Gb of sequence data. An early release covering roughly 600 HLA-typed donors comprised approximately 300 gigabases of sequencing data and roughly 85 million unique TCR sequences. Of the 300 to 450 genotyped donors, about 80% fell in the genetic ancestry cluster associated with self-reported Caucasian donors. The study was designed to test whether signatures of past pathogen exposure could be identified by cataloging public T cell receptors. The study used immunosequencing to profile the T cell repertoires of some 600 subjects and linked those repertoires to cytomegalovirus serostatus. In addition to the first cohort of around 670 subjects, a separate validation cohort of approximately 120 different subjects was used. The study combined high-throughput TCR immunosequencing, statistical association of individual TCRs with disease status, and machine learning to predict cytomegalovirus infection status. In a later analysis, previously published TCR beta repertoires from 550 to 750 donors were re-analyzed and high-resolution HLA genotyping was added so that TCR occurrence patterns could be studied. Rather than using new phenotypic data, the later analysis identified candidate immune exposures from TCR beta sequences and from how often those sequences occurred across donors. To decide whether each TCR beta V gene segment behaved as functional or pseudogenic, an earlier analysis of some 600 of the donors relied on high-throughput TCR beta sequencing. Donor age, sex, ethnicity and CMV serostatus were compiled together with the repertoire data. A later genetic analysis took genome-wide SNP genotypes for about 55% of the 666 donors and used that subset as a discovery cohort. Every repertoire in the discovery cohort had been generated on one and the same sequencing platform. Class I and class II HLA loci were covered by the typing at four-digit resolution. The number of donors typed differed by locus, with 629-630 for A, B, C, DRB1 and DQB1, roughly 520 for DQA1, 600 to 610 for DPA1, and approximately 470 for DPB1. Four to six DR-DQ haplotypes were handled as single units for association and clustering, since linkage in the cohort was strong. Across approximately 420 genotyped donors of the cohort, an average of about 220,000 unique TCR beta nucleotide sequences per donor were sequenced, and roughly a sixth of those sequences were non-productive.

Regarding this clone: Its antigen is currently not known. No clone much larger than this one lies a single base away; base qualities are absent.

The cohort consisted of more than 650 healthy bone marrow donors. Cohort members were all nominally healthy when sampled, although unrecorded immune exposures were likely present. The donor was CMV seronegative and belonged to the group of over 300 seronegative cohort members. Every donor gave a peripheral blood sample, and the peripheral blood mononuclear cells from that sample were used for TCR beta sequencing. Genomic DNA extraction from the blood cell samples was performed with the Qiagen DNeasy Blood Extraction Kit. The research as a whole found: A later analysis found that most CMV-associated TCR beta chains appeared HLA-restricted, with HLA associations seemingly driven largely by CMV exposure. The classifier was reported to diagnose cytomegalovirus status with high specificity and sensitivity in both the original cohort and the validation cohort. In an earlier analysis of 587 of the donors, most TCR beta V segments appeared in productive rearrangements about 90% or about 30% of the time, broadly matching IMGT annotations. According to a later analysis, TCR association rates differed among HLA loci, with DRB1 alleles showing the most associated TCRs and HLA-C alleles showing the fewest. A few of the identified cytomegalovirus-associated TCR beta chains were confirmed in vitro to be specific for cytomegalovirus antigens. The study gave a list of some 150 TCR beta chains associated with cytomegalovirus. When HLA alleles, especially DR and DQ, strongly co-occurred, TCR associations were difficult to assign to individual alleles. CMV serostatus was the only immune exposure information available for the cohort. The authors suggested that the approach could potentially be extended to other disease states and immunological phenotypes. This cohort had only TCR beta chains sequenced, and the lack of alpha or paired-chain data limited which features could be detected. The earlier analysis of approximately 590 of the donors excluded over 15 rarely observed V segments, including chromosome 9 orphons, because counts were too low. A later genetic analysis reported fewer N-insertions in productive TCRs among donors in an Asian-associated ancestry cluster than the roughly 700-donor mean. Several of the top co-occurrence clusters appeared to be linked to parvovirus B19, influenza, CMV and Epstein-Barr virus, according to a later analysis. A further reported finding was that TCR beta sequences accurately predicted the HLA-A and HLA-B alleles for most subjects in the first cohort. A later analysis associated approximately 17,000 TCR beta sequences with specific HLA alleles at a false discovery rate of 0.05. Sequencing depth was assumed to be roughly uniform across donors in the presence/absence analyses, though that assumption may not hold. Linkage disequilibrium might explain the correlated functional status among segregating V segments, but an unknown experimental factor could not be excluded. Because HLA typing was unavailable for some donors at each locus, only the typed subset was used in association tests. In a later genetic analysis, a missense DCLRE1C variant was associated with V-gene and J-gene trimming of TCR beta chains, and the association was replicated in an independent cohort. A cluster of highly shared sequence variants was judged likely to be a technical artifact of the sequencing pipeline. Most TCR sequences were observed very rarely across donors, whereas some public TCRs were present in many individuals. A later analysis found that HLA-associated TCR beta chains were more clonally expanded and had lower generation probabilities than equally common non-associated chains.

The library was obtained by the immunoSEQ multiplex PCR assay. For the multiplex PCR, a mixture combining 60 forward primers for TCR Vbeta segments and 13 reverse primers for TCR Jbeta segments was used. The CDR3 region of rearranged TCR beta genes was amplified from genomic DNA by a multiplex PCR assay. The Illumina HiSeq System was used to sequence the amplified TCR beta libraries as 87-base-pair reads. The authors' pipeline ran thus. Across the 700 or so repertoires, a later analysis counted about 81 million unique TCR beta chains, some 11 million of which were shared by at least two donors. Raw reads were error-corrected and collapsed into unique sequences by a nearest-neighbor algorithm in which closely related sequences were merged to remove PCR and sequencing errors. Alignment of CDR3 sequences to IMGT reference sequences was used to assign V, D and J gene segments. For a sequence to be retained, at least a six-nucleotide match to both a V gene segment and a J gene segment was required. Rearrangements were called productive when the CDR3 lacked stop codons and stayed in frame with V and J; all others were non-productive. CDR3 was defined according to IMGT convention as the region running from the second conserved V-encoded cysteine to the conserved J-encoded phenylalanine. In an earlier analysis of some 550 of the donors, sequences lacking an unambiguous match to a single V gene segment were excluded. In an earlier analysis of about 590 of the donors, a V segment was called functional when productive rearrangements were above 56.7%, and segregating when the standard deviation between donors exceeded 5%. To diagnose cytomegalovirus status from the catalog of TCR beta chain sequences, a statistical classification framework was built. V and J gene assignment, in a later analysis, came from comparing TCR nucleotide sequences with IMGT/GENE-DB human TR gene sequences. Using the TCRdist pipeline, a later analysis assigned CDR3 sequences along with most-parsimonious VDJ recombination scenarios. A later analysis defined each TCR beta chain by its CDR3 amino acid sequence plus V-gene family, and excluded reads lacking a unique V-gene family. To address suspected cross-contamination and a sequencing artifact, a later analysis removed 550 to 750 highly shared, low-generation-probability nucleotide sequences. In a later analysis, a clonal expansion index for each public chain was calculated from normalized within-repertoire ranks of inferred template counts. In a later analysis, generation probabilities were computed using a VDJ recombination model fitted to out-of-frame rearrangements, and the results were checked against IGoR. Hypergeometric tests were used in a later analysis to score TCR-TCR, TCR-HLA and TCR-CMV co-occurrence, with a repertoire-size bias correction applied to the TCR pairs. In a later analysis, false discovery rates were estimated by permuting HLA or CMV assignments 20 times. In a later analysis, co-occurring TCRs were grouped using DBSCAN, and TCRdist sequence similarity was added for clustering within HLA-allele-positive subsets. Repertoires with fewer than 30,000 or more than 120,000 public chains, plus five repertoires with anomalous nucleotide sharing, were excluded from co-occurrence clustering. The clones in this table, taken by TCRdb from immuneACCESS, are in-frame only. Not every clone is retained; where verified, under half of the shortfall comes from an unresolved V gene, and the cause of the rest is unknown. The DNA was the basis for D and trimming; V, J and clone size are from that table. The sample contains around 280,000 clones, around nine tenths of them found a single time. Roughly 2.3% of the sample is taken by the ten largest.

This TCR derives from a woman under 30 in good health and CMV-seronegative. The specimen sequenced was PBMCs.

The DNA sequence is TGCGCCAGCAGTGAAAACTACCTGGGCACCGGGGAGCTGTTTTTT. This gives the protein CASSENYLGTGELFF. The rearranged segments are TRBV10-1 and TRBJ2-2, with no confidently assigned D gene. Taken from the germline V gene (reference sequence), the CDR1 and CDR2 loops are WNHNN and SYGVQD. The CDR3 runs 15 amino acids, cysteine and phenylalanine included. The DNA shown is the 45-base CDR3, in frame from base 1. Trimming takes 3 bases from V and 4 bases from J, and the germline ends sit 12 bases apart.